The present TCR beta chain was sequenced within a study of blood T cell repertoires in COVID-19. Libraries were prepared by immunoSEQ multiplex PCR; TCRdb keeps only in-frame clonotypes and omits some of them. The sample contains approximately 280,000 clones, approximately 88% of which appear only once. This CDR3 comprises 11 residues. V lost 6 bases to trimming and J lost 13 bases, with 16 bases between them. The germline V gene has CDR1 DFQATT and CDR2 SNEGSKA (reference sequence). The chain is built from TRBV20-1 and TRBJ2-1; the D gene is possibly TRBD2 (5 bases). The clonotype comes from a human donor with COVID-19, enrolled during active disease. The donor label of this sample is uncertain. Sequencing was done on a sample of peripheral blood. The CDR3 sequence is CSAYLRLAQFF. The CDR3 DNA is TGCAGTGCCTACCTGAGGCTAGCTCAGTTCTTC.